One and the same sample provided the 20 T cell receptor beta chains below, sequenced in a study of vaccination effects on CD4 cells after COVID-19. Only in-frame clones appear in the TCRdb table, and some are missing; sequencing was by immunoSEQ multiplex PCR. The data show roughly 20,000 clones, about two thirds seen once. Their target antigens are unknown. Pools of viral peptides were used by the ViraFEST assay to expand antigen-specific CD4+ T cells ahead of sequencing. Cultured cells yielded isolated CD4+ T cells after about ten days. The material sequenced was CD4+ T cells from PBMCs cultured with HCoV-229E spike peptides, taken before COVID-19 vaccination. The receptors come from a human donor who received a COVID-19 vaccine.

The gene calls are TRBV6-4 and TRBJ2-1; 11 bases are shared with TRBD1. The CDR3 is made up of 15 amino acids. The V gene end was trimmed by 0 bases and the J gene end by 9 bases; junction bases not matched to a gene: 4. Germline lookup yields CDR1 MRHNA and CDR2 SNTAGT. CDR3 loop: CASSDSWTGGSEQFF. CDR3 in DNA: TGTGCCAGCAGTGACTCGTGGACAGGGGGCAGTGAGCAGTTCTTC.

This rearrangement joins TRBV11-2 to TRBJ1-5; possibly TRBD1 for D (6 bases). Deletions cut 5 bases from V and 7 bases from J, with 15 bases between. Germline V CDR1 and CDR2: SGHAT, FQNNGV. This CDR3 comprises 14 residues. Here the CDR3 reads CASSPDGQYQPQHF. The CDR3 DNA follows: TGTGCCAGCAGCCCCGATGGACAGTACCAGCCCCAGCATTTT.

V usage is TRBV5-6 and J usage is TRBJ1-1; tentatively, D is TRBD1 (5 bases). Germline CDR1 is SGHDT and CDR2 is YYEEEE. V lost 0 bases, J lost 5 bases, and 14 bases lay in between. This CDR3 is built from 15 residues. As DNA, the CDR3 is TGTGCCAGCAGCTTGGCCGGGGGGACCCGGACTGAAGCTTTCTTT. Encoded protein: CASSLAGGTRTEAFF.

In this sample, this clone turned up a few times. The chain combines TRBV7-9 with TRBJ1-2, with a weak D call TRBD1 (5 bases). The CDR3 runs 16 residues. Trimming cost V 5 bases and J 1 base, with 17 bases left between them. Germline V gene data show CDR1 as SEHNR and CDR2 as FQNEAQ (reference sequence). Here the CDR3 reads CASSTRVRDHNYGYTF. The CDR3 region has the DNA TGTGCCAGCAGCACCCGGGTCAGGGACCATAACTATGGCTACACCTTC. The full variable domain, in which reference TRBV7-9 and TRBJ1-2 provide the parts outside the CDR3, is DTGVSQNPRHKITKRGQNVTFRCDPISEHNRLYWYRQTLGQGPEFLTYFQNEAQLEKSRLLSDRFSAERPKGSFSTLEIQRTEQGDSAMYLCASSTRVRDHNYGYTFGSGTRLTVV.

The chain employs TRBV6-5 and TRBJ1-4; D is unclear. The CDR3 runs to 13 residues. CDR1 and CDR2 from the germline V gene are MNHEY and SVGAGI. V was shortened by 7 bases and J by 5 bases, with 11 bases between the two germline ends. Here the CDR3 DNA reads TGTGCCAGCAACGACATGGGGAATGAAAAACTGTTTTTT. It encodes CASNDMGNEKLFF.

This chain's CDR3 is CASSRPTSGSTQYF. CDR3 in DNA: TGTGCCAGCAGCCGACCGACTAGCGGCTCGACCCAGTACTTC. The chain links TRBV7-9 to TRBJ2-5, with 9 bases matching TRBD2. The CDR3 consists of 14 residues. Germline V lookup: CDR1 SEHNR, CDR2 FQNEAQ (reference sequence). V was clipped by 5 bases and J by 7 bases; unmatched bases: 8.

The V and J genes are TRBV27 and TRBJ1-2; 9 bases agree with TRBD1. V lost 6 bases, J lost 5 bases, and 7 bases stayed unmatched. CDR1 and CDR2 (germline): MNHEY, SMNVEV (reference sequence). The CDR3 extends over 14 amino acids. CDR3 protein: CASRGQGREYGYTF. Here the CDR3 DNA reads TGTGCCAGCAGGGGACAGGGAAGGGAGTATGGCTACACCTTC.

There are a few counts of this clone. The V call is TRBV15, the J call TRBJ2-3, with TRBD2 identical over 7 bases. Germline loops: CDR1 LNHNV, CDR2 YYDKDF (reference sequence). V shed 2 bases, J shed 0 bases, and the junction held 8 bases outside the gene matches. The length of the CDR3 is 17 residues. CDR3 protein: CATSRRLALLSTDTQYF. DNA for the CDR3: TGTGCCACCAGCAGACGACTAGCACTTCTAAGCACAGATACGCAGTATTTT. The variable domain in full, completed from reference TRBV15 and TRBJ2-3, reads DAMVIQNPRYQVTQFGKPVTLSCSQTLNHNVMYWYQQKSSQAPKLLFHYYDKDFNNEADTPDNFQSRRPNTSFCFLDIRSPGLGDTAMYLCATSRRLALLSTDTQYFGPGTRLTVL.

The CDR3 region is CASSHRDSPSDEQYF. Here the CDR3 DNA reads TGTGCCAGCTCACACCGGGACAGCCCTTCCGACGAGCAGTACTTC. The genes are TRBV18 and TRBJ2-7; TRBD1 agrees at 7 bases. Germline values: CDR1 KGHSH, CDR2 LQKENI. V lost 4 bases, J lost 5 bases, and 11 bases stayed unmatched. CDR3 length: 15 residues.

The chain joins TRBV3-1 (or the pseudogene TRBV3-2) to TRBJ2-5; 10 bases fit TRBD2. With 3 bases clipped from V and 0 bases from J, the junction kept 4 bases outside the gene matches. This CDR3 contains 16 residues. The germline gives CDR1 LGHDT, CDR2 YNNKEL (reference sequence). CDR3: CASSQYTSGNQETQYF. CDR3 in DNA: TGTGCCAGCAGCCAGTACACTAGCGGGAACCAAGAGACCCAGTACTTC.

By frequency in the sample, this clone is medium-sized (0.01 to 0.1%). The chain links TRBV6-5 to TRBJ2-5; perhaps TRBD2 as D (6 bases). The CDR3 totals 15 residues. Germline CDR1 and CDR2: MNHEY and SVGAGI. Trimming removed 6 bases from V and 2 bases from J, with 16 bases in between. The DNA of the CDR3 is TGTGCCAGCAGCCTTAACGGGAGAGGTCAAGAGACCCAGTACTTC. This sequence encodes CASSLNGRGQETQYF.

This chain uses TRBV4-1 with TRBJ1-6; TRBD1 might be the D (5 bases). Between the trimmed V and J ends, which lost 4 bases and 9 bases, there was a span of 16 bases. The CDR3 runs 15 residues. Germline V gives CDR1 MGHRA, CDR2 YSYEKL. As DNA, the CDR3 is TGCGCCAGCAGCCGATATGAGGACAAGGGTTCACCCCTCCACTTT. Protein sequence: CASSRYEDKGSPLHF.

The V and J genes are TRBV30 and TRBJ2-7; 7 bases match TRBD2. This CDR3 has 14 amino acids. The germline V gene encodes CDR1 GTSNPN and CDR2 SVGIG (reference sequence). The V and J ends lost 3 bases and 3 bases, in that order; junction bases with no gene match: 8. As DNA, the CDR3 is TGTGCCTGGAGGGTAATGGGGGGGTACTACGAGCAGTACTTC. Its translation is CAWRVMGGYYEQYF.

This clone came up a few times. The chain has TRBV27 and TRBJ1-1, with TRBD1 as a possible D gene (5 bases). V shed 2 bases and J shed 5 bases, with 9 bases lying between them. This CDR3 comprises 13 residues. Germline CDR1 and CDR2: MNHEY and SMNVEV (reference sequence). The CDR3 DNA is TGTGCCAGCAGTTTACAGGGAAGGACTGAAGCTTTCTTT. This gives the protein CASSLQGRTEAFF.

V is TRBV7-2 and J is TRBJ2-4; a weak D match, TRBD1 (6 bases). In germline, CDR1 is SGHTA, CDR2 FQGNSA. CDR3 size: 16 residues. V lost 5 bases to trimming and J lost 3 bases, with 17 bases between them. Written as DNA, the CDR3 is TGTGCCAGCAGCCCCCGATACAGGGTATTCAAAAACATTCAGTACTTC. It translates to CASSPRYRVFKNIQYF. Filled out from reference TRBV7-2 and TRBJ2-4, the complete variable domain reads GAGVSQSPSNKVTEKGKDVELRCDPISGHTALYWYRQSLGQGLEFLIYFQGNSAPDKSGLPSDRFSAERTGGSVSTLTIQRTQQEDSAVYLCASSPRYRVFKNIQYFGAGTRLSVL.

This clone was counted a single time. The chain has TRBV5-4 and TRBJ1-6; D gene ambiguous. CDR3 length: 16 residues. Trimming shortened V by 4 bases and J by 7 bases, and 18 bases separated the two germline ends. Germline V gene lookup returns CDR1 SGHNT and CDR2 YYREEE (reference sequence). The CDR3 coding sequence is TGTGCCAGCAGCGATCATGGCGGTCAACTCAATTCACCCCTCCACTTT. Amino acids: CASSDHGGQLNSPLHF.

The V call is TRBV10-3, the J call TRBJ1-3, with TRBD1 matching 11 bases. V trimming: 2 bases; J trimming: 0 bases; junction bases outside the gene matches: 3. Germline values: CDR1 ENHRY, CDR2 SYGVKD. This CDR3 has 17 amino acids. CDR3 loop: CAISEPGTGGSGNTIYF. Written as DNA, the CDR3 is TGTGCCATCAGTGAGCCCGGGACAGGGGGCTCTGGAAACACCATATATTTT.

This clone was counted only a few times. The CDR3 protein is CASSFVPQNYGYTF. The CDR3 DNA follows: TGCGCCAGCAGCTTCGTACCCCAGAACTATGGCTACACCTTC. This rearrangement joins TRBV5-1 to TRBJ1-2; D is uncertain. The CDR3 has 14 amino acids. Trimming took off 2 bases at V and 2 bases at J, with 10 bases between the two ends. In germline, CDR1 is SGHRS, CDR2 YFSETQ.

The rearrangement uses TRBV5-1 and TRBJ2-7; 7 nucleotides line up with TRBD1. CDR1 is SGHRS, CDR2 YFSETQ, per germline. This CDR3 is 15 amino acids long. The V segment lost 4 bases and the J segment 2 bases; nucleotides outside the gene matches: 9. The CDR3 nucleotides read TGCGCCAGCAGCGTACATCCGGGACAGCCCTACGAGCAGTACTTC. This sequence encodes CASSVHPGQPYEQYF.

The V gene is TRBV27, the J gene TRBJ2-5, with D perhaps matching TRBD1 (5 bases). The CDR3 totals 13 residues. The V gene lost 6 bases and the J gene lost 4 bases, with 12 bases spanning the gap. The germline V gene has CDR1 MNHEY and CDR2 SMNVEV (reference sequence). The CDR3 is CASSTRVRETQYF. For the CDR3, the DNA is TGTGCCAGCAGCACCAGGGTACGAGAGACCCAGTACTTC.